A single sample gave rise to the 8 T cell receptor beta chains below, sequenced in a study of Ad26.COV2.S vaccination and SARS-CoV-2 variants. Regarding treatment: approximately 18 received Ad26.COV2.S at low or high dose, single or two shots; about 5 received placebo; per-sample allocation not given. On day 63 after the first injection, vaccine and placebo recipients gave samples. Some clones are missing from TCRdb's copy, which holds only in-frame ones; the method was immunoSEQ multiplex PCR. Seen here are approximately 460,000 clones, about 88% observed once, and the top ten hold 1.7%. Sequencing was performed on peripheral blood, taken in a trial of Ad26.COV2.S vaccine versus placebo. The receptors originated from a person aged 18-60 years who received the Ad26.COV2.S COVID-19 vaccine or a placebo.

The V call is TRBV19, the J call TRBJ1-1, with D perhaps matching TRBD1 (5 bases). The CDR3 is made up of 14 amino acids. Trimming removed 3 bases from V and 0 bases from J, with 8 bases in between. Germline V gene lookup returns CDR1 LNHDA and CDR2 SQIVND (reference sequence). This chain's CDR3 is CASSMTAMNTEAFF. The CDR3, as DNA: TGTGCCAGTAGTATGACAGCTATGAACACTGAAGCTTTCTTT.

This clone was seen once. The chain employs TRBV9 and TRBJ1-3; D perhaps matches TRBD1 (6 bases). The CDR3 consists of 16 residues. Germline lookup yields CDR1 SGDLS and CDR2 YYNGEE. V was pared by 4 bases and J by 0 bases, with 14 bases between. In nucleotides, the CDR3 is TGTGCCAGCAGCAAGCGAGGGGACACCTCTGGAAACACCATATATTTT. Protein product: CASSKRGDTSGNTIYF.

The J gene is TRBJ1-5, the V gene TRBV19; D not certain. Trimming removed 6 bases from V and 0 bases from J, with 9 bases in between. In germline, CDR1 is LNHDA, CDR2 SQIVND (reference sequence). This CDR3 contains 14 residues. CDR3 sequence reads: CASREIYSNQPQHF. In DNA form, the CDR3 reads TGTGCCAGTAGAGAGATCTATAGCAATCAGCCCCAGCATTTT.

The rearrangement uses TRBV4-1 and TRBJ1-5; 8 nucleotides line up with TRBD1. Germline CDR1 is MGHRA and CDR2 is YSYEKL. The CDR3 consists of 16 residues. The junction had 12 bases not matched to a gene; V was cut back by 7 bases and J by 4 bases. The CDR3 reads CASTTRQGPSNQPQHF. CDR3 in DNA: TGCGCCAGCACCACCAGACAGGGGCCATCAAATCAGCCCCAGCATTTT.

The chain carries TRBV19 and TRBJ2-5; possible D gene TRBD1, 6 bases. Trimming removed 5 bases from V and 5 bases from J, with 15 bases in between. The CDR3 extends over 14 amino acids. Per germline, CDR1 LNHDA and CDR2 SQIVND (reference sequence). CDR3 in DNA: TGTGCCAGTAGTCCCCGACAGGATAGGGAGACCCAGTACTTC. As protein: CASSPRQDRETQYF.

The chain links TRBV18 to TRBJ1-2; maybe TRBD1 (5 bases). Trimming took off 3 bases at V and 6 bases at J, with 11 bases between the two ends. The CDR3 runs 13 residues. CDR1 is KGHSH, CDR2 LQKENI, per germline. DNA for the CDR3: TGTGCCAGCTCACCCCCGGGGGGGGATGGCTACACCTTC. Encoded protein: CASSPPGGDGYTF.

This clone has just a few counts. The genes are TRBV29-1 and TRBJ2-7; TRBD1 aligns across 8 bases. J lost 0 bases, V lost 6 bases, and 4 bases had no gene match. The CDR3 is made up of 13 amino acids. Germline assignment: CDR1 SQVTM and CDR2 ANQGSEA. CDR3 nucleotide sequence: TGCAGCGTCAGGACAGGGATCTCCTACGAGCAGTACTTC. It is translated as CSVRTGISYEQYF.

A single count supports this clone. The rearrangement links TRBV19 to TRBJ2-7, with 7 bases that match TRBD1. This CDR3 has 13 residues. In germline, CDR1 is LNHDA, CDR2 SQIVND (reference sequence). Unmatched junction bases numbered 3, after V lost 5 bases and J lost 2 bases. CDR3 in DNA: TGTGCCAGTAGTTTTGGGACAGCCTACGAGCAGTACTTC. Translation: CASSFGTAYEQYF.